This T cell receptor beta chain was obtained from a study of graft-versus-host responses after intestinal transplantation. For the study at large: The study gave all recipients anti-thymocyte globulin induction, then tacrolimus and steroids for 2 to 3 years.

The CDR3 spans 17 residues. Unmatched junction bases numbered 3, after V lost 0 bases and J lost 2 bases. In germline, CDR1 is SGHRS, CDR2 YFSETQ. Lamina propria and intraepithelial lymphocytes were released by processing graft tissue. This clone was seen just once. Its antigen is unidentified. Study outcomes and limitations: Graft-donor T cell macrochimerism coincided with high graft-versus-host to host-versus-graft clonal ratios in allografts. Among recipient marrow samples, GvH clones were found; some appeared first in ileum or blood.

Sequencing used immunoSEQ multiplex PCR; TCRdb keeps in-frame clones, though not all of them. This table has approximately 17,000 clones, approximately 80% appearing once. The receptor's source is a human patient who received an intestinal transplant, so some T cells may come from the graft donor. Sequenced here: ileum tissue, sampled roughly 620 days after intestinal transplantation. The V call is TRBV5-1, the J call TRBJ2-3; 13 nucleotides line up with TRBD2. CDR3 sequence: CASSLETSGGNTDTQYF. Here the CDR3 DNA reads TGCGCCAGCAGCTTGGAGACTAGCGGGGGGAACACAGATACGCAGTATTTT.